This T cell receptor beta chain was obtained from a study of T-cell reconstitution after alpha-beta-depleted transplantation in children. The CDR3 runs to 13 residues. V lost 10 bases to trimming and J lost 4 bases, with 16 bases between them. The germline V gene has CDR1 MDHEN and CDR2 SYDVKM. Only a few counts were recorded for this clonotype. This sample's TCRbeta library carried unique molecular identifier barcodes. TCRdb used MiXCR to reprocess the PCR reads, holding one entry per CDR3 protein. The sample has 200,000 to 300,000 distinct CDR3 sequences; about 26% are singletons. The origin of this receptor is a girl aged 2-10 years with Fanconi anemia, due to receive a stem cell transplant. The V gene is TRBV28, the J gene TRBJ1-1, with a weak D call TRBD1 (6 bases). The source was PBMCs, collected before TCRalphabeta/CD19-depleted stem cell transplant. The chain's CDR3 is CATREQGITEAFF. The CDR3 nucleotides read TGTGCCACCAGGGAACAGGGTATCACTGAAGCTTTCTTT.